This TCR beta chain was found in a study of OX40 agonist ivuxolimab in advanced cancers. Notes on the research overall: Ivuxolimab, which targeted the costimulatory receptor OX40 (CD134), was an agonistic, fully human IgG2 monoclonal antibody. Intravenous ivuxolimab was administered to patients every 2 weeks at six dose levels: 0.01, 0.1, 0.3, 1.5, 3 and 10 mg/kg. Peripheral TCRbeta sequencing aimed to test whether ivuxolimab altered TCR sequence diversity and caused clonal T-cell expansion. The paper describes the monotherapy dose-escalation part (N of about 54 patients) of the phase I trial of ivuxolimab. Patients were allowed to have had prior anti-PD-1, anti-PD-L1 or anti-CTLA-4 therapy, and 30% to 40% of the dose-escalation patients had been treated with checkpoint inhibitors. Of the roughly 52 patients in dose escalation, approximately 20 had hepatocellular carcinoma, about 15 had melanoma, 9 had renal cell carcinoma and 9 had head and neck cancer. In the dose-escalation cohort, around four fifths of patients were male, and the mean age was 60 years with a range of roughly 23 to 90. Three dose-escalation patients achieved partial responses, one with hepatocellular carcinoma and two with cutaneous melanoma.

Turning to this clone: Its binding antigen is unknown. Base-call qualities are not available, and no considerably larger clone is one nucleotide away.

To sequence the TCRbeta CDR3 region, genomic DNA was isolated from the sorted cells. TCRbeta CDR3 regions were sequenced using the immunoSEQ Assay. Entries here come from immuneACCESS through TCRdb and include only in-frame sequences with V and J called. Some clones fail to appear in such tables; in the studies checked, an unresolved V gene covers under half of the shortfall, and the cause of the remainder is unknown. In all, the sample holds about 92,000 clones, and 90% to 95% of those were seen once. The ten largest clones add up to around 0.3% of the sample. The full study reports these points: Which antigens the clonally expanded peripheral T cells were specific for was not determined. At doses of 0.1 to 3.0 mg/kg, clonal expansion of both CD4+ and CD8+ blood T cells was observed from baseline to week 6. Low levels of normalized T-cell clonal expansion were also seen in some nonresponding patients. After ivuxolimab, more expanded clones were found on average in CD8+ T cells than in CD4+ T cells. In the 0.1-3.0 mg/kg groups, partial responders had among the lowest normalized peripheral clonal expansion, particularly in CD8+ T cells.

The trial excluded patients who had a history of autoimmune disease or were on systemic immunosuppression. Peripheral blood for TCR sequencing was collected from all dose cohorts at baseline, on cycle 4 day 1, and on cycle 7 day 1. The samples were drawn from a first-in-human, open-label, multicenter phase I dose-escalation trial of ivuxolimab. Adults with locally advanced or metastatic melanoma, renal cell carcinoma, hepatocellular carcinoma or head and neck squamous cell carcinoma were enrolled in the trial. Before TCR sequencing, CD4+ T cells and CD8+ T cells were sorted from peripheral blood as separate populations. The input for sequencing was CD4+ or CD8+ T cells sorted from blood, taken in a trial of the OX40 agonist ivuxolimab. The receptor's source is an adult with an advanced solid tumor such as melanoma, head and neck, liver or kidney cancer.

The CDR3 corresponds to CASSPGQAHSGANVLTF. The sequenced DNA: TGTGCCAGCAGCCCCGGTCAGGCGCACTCTGGGGCCAACGTCCTGACTTTC. Recombination linked TRBV4-2 to TRBJ2-6; no confident D gene assignment can be made. The germline V gene yields LGHNA for CDR1 and YNFKEQ for CDR2. V and J lose 4 bases and 0 bases, and a span of 13 bases separates them. The CDR3 covers 17 residues, taking in both the cysteine and the phenylalanine. Here the CDR3 DNA is all that survives: 51 bases in frame from base 1.